Listed below are T cell receptor beta chains from one sample, sequenced in a study of neurological immune-mediated disorders. TCRdb re-called the 5' RACE reads with MiXCR, one entry per CDR3 protein. The sample yields roughly 32,000 distinct CDR3 sequences, around 4% seen once. Material: PBMCs. Receptor source: a man aged 25 to 40 with multiple sclerosis. The CDR3 runs from the conserved cysteine through the conserved F or W. The D gene is left open where the match is weak. The listing skips clone size in some rows; elsewhere it reads once, few, many or a size class.

V gene,J gene,clone size,D gene,CDR3 DNA,CDR3 protein
TRBV12-3/TRBV12-4,TRBJ1-5,few,TRBD1,TGTGCCAGCAGTCCCCCGGGACAGCCCCAGAATTTT,CASSPPGQPQNF
TRBV29-1,TRBJ2-3,many,-,TGCAGCGTTGACGGCCAAGGGACGGAGTACCCCTATAGCACAGATACGCAGTATTTT,CSVDGQGTEYPYSTDTQYF
TRBV20-1,TRBJ2-5,few,-,TGCAGTGCTAGAGATCTGGGCAGGGAGAGGGAAGAGACCCAGTACTTC,CSARDLGREREETQYF
TRBV7-6,TRBJ1-5,many,TRBD1,TGTGCCAGCAGCACCGGACAGGGGATTGGCAATCAGCCCCAGCATTTT,CASSTGQGIGNQPQHF
TRBV20-1,TRBJ2-3,many,-,TGCAGTGCTATTCCGCCCCAGCGGACCAGCACAGATACGCAGTATTTT,CSAIPPQRTSTDTQYF
TRBV9,TRBJ2-3,many,-,TGTGCCAGCAGCCACACAGGGCCCGGGGGAGATACGCAGTATTTT,CASSHTGPGGDTQYF
TRBV20-1,TRBJ1-2,many,-,TGCAGTGCTGGGGGGGGCAGTAACTATGGCTACACCTTC,CSAGGGSNYGYTF
TRBV20-1,TRBJ2-1,-,-,TGCAGTGCTGGCGGGGCCGTCTCCTACAATGAGCAGTTCTTC,CSAGGAVSYNEQFF
TRBV29-1,TRBJ2-1,many,-,TGCAGCGTCCGGGACTGGGGTGAGCAGTTCTTC,CSVRDWGEQFF
TRBV5-1,TRBJ2-7,many,-,TGCGCCAGCAGCTTGGCTCAGGGGACCTACGAGCAGTACTTC,CASSLAQGTYEQYF
TRBV20-1,TRBJ1-2,many,-,TGCAGTGCTAGAGGGGGCGCGAGCTATGGCTACACCTTC,CSARGGASYGYTF
TRBV10-3,TRBJ1-1,-,TRBD1,TGTGCCATCAGTGATTCAGGGACAGCCGTTGGGGCTTTCTTT,CAISDSGTAVGAFF
TRBV5-6,TRBJ2-5,many,-,TGTGCCAGCAGCTTTCGGGAGACCCAGTACTTC,CASSFRETQYF
TRBV10-3,TRBJ1-6,many,TRBD1,TGTGCCATCACCGGGACAGGGGGAAATTCACCCCTCCACTTT,CAITGTGGNSPLHF
TRBV20-1,TRBJ1-1,many,-,TGCAGTGCTAGTAGATTCCGGGGACAGAACACTGAAGCTTTCTTT,CSASRFRGQNTEAFF
TRBV3-1,TRBJ2-7,many,TRBD1,TGTGCCAGCAGCGGGGACAGTACCTACGAGCAGTACTTC,CASSGDSTYEQYF
TRBV10-3,TRBJ1-3,many,TRBD1,TGTGCCATCAGTGACCGGGACAGCGGTACCATATATTTT,CAISDRDSGTIYF
TRBV29-1,TRBJ2-5,-,TRBD1,TGTAGCGTTTTGGACAGGAAAGACCAAGAGACCCAGTACTTC,CSVLDRKDQETQYF
TRBV7-2,TRBJ2-7,many,-,TGTGCCAGCAGCCTTTCGACAGGTTCCTACGAGCAGTACTTC,CASSLSTGSYEQYF
TRBV10-3,TRBJ1-2,many,-,TGTGCCATCAGTGAGTCGGTCCTTCTGGGCTACACCTTC,CAISESVLLGYTF
TRBV9,TRBJ2-1,many,TRBD2,TGTGCCAGCAGCGCCGAAAGCGGGGGGGCCGCGCGGTTCTTC,CASSAESGGAARFF
TRBV6-2/TRBV6-3,TRBJ1-1,many,-,TGTGCCAGCAGTTACGCGAACACTGAAGCTTTCTTT,CASSYANTEAFF
TRBV18,TRBJ1-1,many,-,TGTGCCAGCTCACCGAACGGGGGGCAGCCTGAAGCTTTCTTT,CASSPNGGQPEAFF
TRBV27,TRBJ1-6,many,-,TGTGCCAGCAGTTTACGTTTTAATTCACCCCTCCACTTT,CASSLRFNSPLHF
TRBV20-1,TRBJ2-1,many,-,TGCAGTGCTACGTGGGACATAGTCGATAATGAGCAGTTCTTC,CSATWDIVDNEQFF
TRBV29-1,TRBJ2-3,many,TRBD2,TGCAGCGTTGTGGCGGGGGAGCAGGTTACGCAGTATTTT,CSVVAGEQVTQYF
TRBV20-1,TRBJ1-1,many,-,TGCAGTGCTAGAAGGCAGCAACTCACTGAAGCTTTCTTT,CSARRQQLTEAFF
TRBV4-3,TRBJ2-7,many,TRBD1,TGCGCCAGCAGCCGCGGGACAGGCGACGAGCAGTACTTC,CASSRGTGDEQYF
TRBV6-5,TRBJ1-2,few,-,TGTGCCAGCAGTTACGCCAGGTTAAACTATGGCTACACCTTC,CASSYARLNYGYTF
TRBV10-3,TRBJ2-5,many,-,TGTGCCATCAGTGTAACAGGGCCACGGGAGACCCAGTACTTC,CAISVTGPRETQYF
TRBV20-1,TRBJ2-3,many,-,TGCAGTGCTAGACTGACTACAAATACGCAGTATTTT,CSARLTTNTQYF
TRBV24-1,TRBJ1-2,many,-,TGTGCCACCAAGATGACGACAAAATATGGCTACACCTTC,CATKMTTKYGYTF
TRBV20-1,TRBJ2-3,many,-,TGCAGTGCTAGCAGTACAGGGAGAACAGATACGCAGTATTTT,CSASSTGRTDTQYF
TRBV7-3,TRBJ1-1,many,TRBD1,TGTGCCAGCAGCTCTCGGACAGGGGGAGAAGCTTTCTTT,CASSSRTGGEAFF
TRBV9,TRBJ2-7,-,-,TGTGCCAGCAGCGGGACCGGGACACCGTCCTACGAGCAGTACTTC,CASSGTGTPSYEQYF